This T cell receptor (beta chain) was observed in a study of graft-versus-host responses after intestinal transplantation. Responders that carried the CFSE label, roughly 200,000 of them, were plated with roughly 200,000 irradiated, violet-dye-labeled stimulator cells. TCRdb keeps only in-frame clones here, not all; method: immunoSEQ multiplex PCR. The profile shows more than 13,000 clones, just over 35% of them singletons. Trimming pared 4 bases from V and 4 bases from J, leaving 17 bases between. Germline-derived CDR1 and CDR2 are MGHDK and SYGVNS. The CDR3 is 15 amino acids. This clone is labeled medium-sized.

Sample: alloreactive CD8+ T cells from a mixed lymphocyte reaction culture, taken before intestinal transplant. The subset is: CFSE-low proliferating T cells sorted from approximately six-day pre-transplant mixed lymphocyte reaction (GvH or HvG direction). The rearrangement links TRBV25-1 to TRBJ2-7; D perhaps matches TRBD1 (5 bases). The sequence came from a human patient who received an intestinal transplant. The CDR3 reads CASSVRRYRPYEQYF. The CDR3 nucleotides are TGTGCCAGCAGTGTAAGAAGATACAGGCCGTACGAGCAGTACTTC.